A selection of T cell receptor beta chains follows, all from one sample in a study of cytomegalovirus exposure and HLA in healthy donors. Sequenced by immunoSEQ multiplex PCR; TCRdb stores in-frame clones only, minus some. The sample includes about 160,000 clones, more than 65% seen only once; the top ten take roughly 1.3%. The material sequenced was PBMCs. The receptors originated from a woman aged 50 to 65 in good health and CMV-seronegative. The CDR3 runs from the conserved cysteine through the conserved F or W. D genes are given only for firm matches. Size is omitted from some rows. Given values are once, few, many or a class for expanded clones.

length: 16
D: TRBD2
size: NA
V: TRBV11-2
J: TRBJ2-1
CDR3: CASSRTSGSLYNEQFF
DNA: TGTGCCAGCAGCAGGACTAGCGGGTCCCTTTACAATGAGCAGTTCTTC

length: 14
D: NA
size: NA
V: TRBV4-3
J: TRBJ1-2
CDR3: CASSQDGHYYGYTF
DNA: TGCGCCAGCAGCCAAGATGGGCACTACTATGGCTACACCTTC

length: 16
D: TRBD1
size: NA
V: TRBV10-3
J: TRBJ2-7
CDR3: CAISSWDRAGVYEQYF
DNA: TGTGCCATCAGTTCCTGGGACAGGGCCGGTGTTTACGAGCAGTACTTC

length: 15
D: NA
size: NA
V: TRBV4-3
J: TRBJ2-3
CDR3: CASSRDTGIGDTQYF
DNA: TGCGCCAGCAGCCGAGATACAGGGATCGGAGATACGCAGTATTTT

length: 10
D: TRBD1
size: NA
V: TRBV10-3
J: TRBJ2-1
CDR3: CAVQDREFFF
DNA: TGTGCCGTCCAGGACAGGGAGTTTTTCTTC

length: 17
D: NA
size: NA
V: TRBV7-2
J: TRBJ1-2
CDR3: CASSLDARGTILSGYTF
DNA: TGTGCCAGCAGCTTAGATGCGCGGGGGACGATTTTAAGCGGCTACACCTTC

length: 16
D: TRBD1
size: NA
V: TRBV28
J: TRBJ1-2
CDR3: CASSPIRTGGVVGYTF
DNA: TGTGCCAGCAGTCCCATCAGGACAGGGGGAGTGGTTGGCTACACCTTC

length: 15
D: NA
size: NA
V: TRBV7-3
J: TRBJ1-4
CDR3: CASSKGDSTNEKLFF
DNA: TGTGCCAGCAGCAAGGGGGATTCAACTAATGAAAAACTGTTTTTT

length: 14
D: NA
size: NA
V: TRBV28
J: TRBJ1-1
CDR3: CASSLGTGEVEAFF
DNA: TGTGCCAGCAGTTTGGGTACGGGAGAAGTTGAAGCTTTCTTT

length: 13
D: NA
size: NA
V: TRBV11-3
J: TRBJ1-1
CDR3: CASSSDTNTEAFF
DNA: TGTGCCAGCAGCTCGGACACGAACACTGAAGCTTTCTTT

length: 16
D: NA
size: once
V: TRBV28
J: TRBJ1-4
CDR3: CASSLLKGATNEKLFF
DNA: TGTGCCAGCAGCCTTCTTAAGGGGGCAACTAATGAAAAACTGTTTTTT

length: 13
D: NA
size: once
V: TRBV5-1
J: TRBJ2-3
CDR3: CASSARSGDTQYF
DNA: TGCGCCAGCAGCGCCCGTTCCGGAGATACGCAGTATTTT

length: 15
D: TRBD1
size: NA
V: TRBV28
J: TRBJ1-2
CDR3: CASSSYTGQGYGYTF
DNA: TGTGCCAGCAGTTCTTATACGGGACAGGGCTATGGCTACACCTTC

length: 15
D: TRBD1
size: NA
V: TRBV7-2
J: TRBJ1-1
CDR3: CASSLDRGWNTEAFF
DNA: TGTGCCAGCAGCTTAGACAGGGGCTGGAACACTGAAGCTTTCTTT

length: 15
D: TRBD1
size: NA
V: TRBV7-3
J: TRBJ2-5
CDR3: CASSLNPQGVETQYF
DNA: TGTGCCAGCAGCTTAAACCCTCAGGGGGTAGAGACCCAGTACTTC

length: 14
D: TRBD2
size: NA
V: TRBV7-9
J: TRBJ2-3
CDR3: CATHGGLGTDTQYF
DNA: TGTGCCACGCACGGGGGGTTGGGCACAGATACGCAGTATTTT

length: 14
D: TRBD1
size: once
V: TRBV29-1
J: TRBJ1-2
CDR3: CSVVFGTGEYGYTF
DNA: TGCAGCGTTGTATTCGGGACAGGGGAGTATGGCTACACCTTC

length: 14
D: NA
size: NA
V: TRBV19
J: TRBJ2-1
CDR3: CASSSRDLHNEQFF
DNA: TGTGCCAGTAGTTCCAGGGATCTTCACAATGAGCAGTTCTTC

length: 11
D: NA
size: few
V: TRBV19
J: TRBJ2-5
CDR3: CASSTLETQYF
DNA: TGTGCCAGTAGTACCCTAGAGACCCAGTACTTC

length: 14
D: NA
size: NA
V: TRBV19
J: TRBJ2-3
CDR3: CASSISGATDTQYF
DNA: TGTGCCAGTAGTATTTCAGGGGCCACAGATACGCAGTATTTT

length: 15
D: NA
size: NA
V: TRBV7-2
J: TRBJ2-7
CDR3: CASIPPTTGTHEQYF
DNA: TGTGCCAGCATCCCCCCCACGACAGGGACTCACGAGCAGTACTTC

length: 14
D: NA
size: NA
V: TRBV6-5
J: TRBJ2-7
CDR3: CASSTPGHLYEQYF
DNA: TGTGCCAGCAGTACACCGGGACACCTCTACGAGCAGTACTTC

length: 14
D: NA
size: NA
V: TRBV25-1
J: TRBJ1-2
CDR3: CASSDYRANYGYTF
DNA: TGTGCCAGCAGTGATTACAGGGCTAACTATGGCTACACCTTC

length: 13
D: NA
size: NA
V: TRBV4-2
J: TRBJ1-2
CDR3: CASSQDYSSGYTF
DNA: TGTGCCAGCAGCCAAGACTATAGTAGTGGCTACACCTTC

length: 13
D: NA
size: NA
V: TRBV7-2
J: TRBJ2-1
CDR3: CASSMNREGEQFF
DNA: TGTGCCAGCAGCATGAACCGGGAAGGAGAGCAGTTCTTC

length: 15
D: NA
size: NA
V: TRBV4-3
J: TRBJ2-3
CDR3: CASSLREGGQDTQYF
DNA: TGCGCCAGCAGCCTCAGAGAGGGAGGTCAAGATACGCAGTATTTT

length: 14
D: NA
size: NA
V: TRBV4-3
J: TRBJ1-1
CDR3: CASSQRGGVTEAFF
DNA: TGCGCCAGCAGCCAGAGGGGAGGGGTCACTGAAGCTTTCTTT

length: 15
D: NA
size: NA
V: TRBV4-1
J: TRBJ1-5
CDR3: CASSPQGNSNQPQHF
DNA: TGCGCCAGCAGCCCCCAGGGGAATAGCAATCAGCCCCAGCATTTT